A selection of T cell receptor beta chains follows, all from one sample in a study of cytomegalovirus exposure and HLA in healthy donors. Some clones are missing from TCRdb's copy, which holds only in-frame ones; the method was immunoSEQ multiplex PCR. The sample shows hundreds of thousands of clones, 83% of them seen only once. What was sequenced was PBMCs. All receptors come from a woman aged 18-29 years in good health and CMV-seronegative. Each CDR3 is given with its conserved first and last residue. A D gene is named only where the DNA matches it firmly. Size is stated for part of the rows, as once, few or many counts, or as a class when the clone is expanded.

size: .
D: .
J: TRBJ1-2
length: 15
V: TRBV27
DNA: TGTGCCAGCAGTAGAACAGGGAGCTCGAACTATGGCTACACCTTC
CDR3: CASSRTGSSNYGYTF

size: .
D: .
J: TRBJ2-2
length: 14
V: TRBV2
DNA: TGTGCCAGCAAGGTCAGGGGGAACACCGGGGAGCTGTTTTTT
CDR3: CASKVRGNTGELFF

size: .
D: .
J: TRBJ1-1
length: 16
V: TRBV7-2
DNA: TGTGCCAGCAGCTTAGGAGTCGGCCTGATGAACACTGAAGCTTTCTTT
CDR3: CASSLGVGLMNTEAFF

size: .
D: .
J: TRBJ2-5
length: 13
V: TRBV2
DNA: TGTGCCAGCATTAGCGGACCACAAGAGACCCAGTACTTC
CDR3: CASISGPQETQYF

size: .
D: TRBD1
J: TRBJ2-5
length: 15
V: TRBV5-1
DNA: TGCGCCAGCAGCTTCCAGGGGGCTCTAAGATCGACCCAGTACTTC
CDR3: CASSFQGALRSTQYF

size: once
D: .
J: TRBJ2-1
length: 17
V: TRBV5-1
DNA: TGCGCCAGCAGGATGGGAGGTTCCGAACTCCGTGGCGATGAGCAGTTCTTC
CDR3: CASRMGGSELRGDEQFF

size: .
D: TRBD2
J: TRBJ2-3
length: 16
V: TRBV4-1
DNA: TGCGCCAGCAGCCGAATTCTAGCGGGGGGTAAAGATACGCAGTATTTT
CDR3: CASSRILAGGKDTQYF

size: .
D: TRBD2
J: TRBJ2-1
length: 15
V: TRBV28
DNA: TGTGCCAGCAGGCTCAGCGGGAGGGCCATCAATGAGCAGTTCTTC
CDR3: CASRLSGRAINEQFF

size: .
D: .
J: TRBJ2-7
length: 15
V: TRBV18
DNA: TGTGCCAGCTCATCGCAGGGCCCCCTCTCCTACGAGCAGTACTTC
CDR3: CASSSQGPLSYEQYF

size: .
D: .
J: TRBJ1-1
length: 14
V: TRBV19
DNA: TGTGCCAGTAGTATACTGATCATGAACACTGAAGCTTTCTTT
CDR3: CASSILIMNTEAFF

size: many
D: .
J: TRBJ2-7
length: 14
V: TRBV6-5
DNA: TGTGCCAGCAGTTACCGCCTCGATTCCTACGAGCAGTACTTC
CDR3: CASSYRLDSYEQYF

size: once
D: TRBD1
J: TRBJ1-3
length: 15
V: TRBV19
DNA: TGTGCCAGTAGTGTTCGGACAGGGTCCGGAAACACCATATATTTT
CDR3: CASSVRTGSGNTIYF

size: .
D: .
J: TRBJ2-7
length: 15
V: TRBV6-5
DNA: TGTGCCAGCAGTTACTCGACAGTCCTCCCCGGGGAGCAGTACTTC
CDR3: CASSYSTVLPGEQYF

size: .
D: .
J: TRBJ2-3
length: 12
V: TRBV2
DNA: TGTGCCAGCGCCTTGGACAGAAATACGCAGTATTTT
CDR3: CASALDRNTQYF

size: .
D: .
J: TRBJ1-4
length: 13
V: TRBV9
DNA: TGTGCCAGCAGCAGCGGTCAAGATGAAAAACTGTTTTTT
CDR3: CASSSGQDEKLFF

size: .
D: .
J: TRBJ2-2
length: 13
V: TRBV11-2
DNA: TGTGCCAGCAGCTTAGGGGGCTCCAGGGAGCTGTTTTTT
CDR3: CASSLGGSRELFF

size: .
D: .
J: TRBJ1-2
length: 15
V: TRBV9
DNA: TGTGCCAGCAGCACTCCGGGACAACAACATTATGGCTACACCTTC
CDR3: CASSTPGQQHYGYTF

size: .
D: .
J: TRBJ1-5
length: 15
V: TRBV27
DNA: TGTGCCAGCAGTTTTGGGGGGGGCCATAATCAGCCCCAGCATTTT
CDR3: CASSFGGGHNQPQHF

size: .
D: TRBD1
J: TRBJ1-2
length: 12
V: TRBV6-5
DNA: TGTGCCAGCAGAGGACAGGCGTATGGCTACACCTTC
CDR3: CASRGQAYGYTF

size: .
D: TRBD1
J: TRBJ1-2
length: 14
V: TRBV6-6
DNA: TGTGCCAGCAGTTACTCGACAGGGAACTATGGCTACACCTTC
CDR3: CASSYSTGNYGYTF

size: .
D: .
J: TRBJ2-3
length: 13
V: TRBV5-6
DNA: TGTGCCAGCAGCTTGCCTAGGGATAATACGCAGTATTTT
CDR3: CASSLPRDNTQYF

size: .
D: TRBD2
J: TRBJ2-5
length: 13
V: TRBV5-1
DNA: TGCGCCAGCAGCTTGGGGGAGGGAGAGACCCAGTACTTC
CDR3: CASSLGEGETQYF

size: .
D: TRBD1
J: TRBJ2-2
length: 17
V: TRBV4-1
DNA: TGCGCCAGCAGCCAACTTGCCGGGACAGTAAACACCGGGGAGCTGTTTTTT
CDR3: CASSQLAGTVNTGELFF

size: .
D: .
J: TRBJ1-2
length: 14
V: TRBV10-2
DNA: TGCGCCAGCAGTGAAGCCCTACTAGTTTATGGCTACACCTTC
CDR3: CASSEALLVYGYTF

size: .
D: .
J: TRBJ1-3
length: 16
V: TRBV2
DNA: TGTGCCAGCAGTGAAGGTCCGCTTTACTCTGGAAACACCATATATTTT
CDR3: CASSEGPLYSGNTIYF

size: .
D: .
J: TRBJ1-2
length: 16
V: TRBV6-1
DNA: TGTGCCAGCAGTGGACAGCGGGCCCTGGGGGAGAGAGGCTACACCTTC
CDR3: CASSGQRALGERGYTF

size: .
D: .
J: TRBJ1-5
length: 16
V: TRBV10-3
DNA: TGTGCCATCAGTGAGGACCCAGGGTTCAGCAATCAGCCCCAGCATTTT
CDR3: CAISEDPGFSNQPQHF

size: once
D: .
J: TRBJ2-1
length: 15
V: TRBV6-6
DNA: TGTGCCAGCGAAGAGGAGGGGAGCTCCTACAATGAGCAGTTCTTC
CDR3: CASEEEGSSYNEQFF

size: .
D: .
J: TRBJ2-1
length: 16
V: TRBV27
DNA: TGTGCCAGCAGTTTACTTGGGGGCGGCTCCTACAATGAGCAGTTCTTC
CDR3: CASSLLGGGSYNEQFF

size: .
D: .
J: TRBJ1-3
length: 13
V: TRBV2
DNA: TGTGCCAGCCTGAGAGAAGCTGGAAACACCATATATTTT
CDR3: CASLREAGNTIYF

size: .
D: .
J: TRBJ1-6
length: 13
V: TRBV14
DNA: TGTGCCAGCAGCCCCCTAAGTAATTCACCCCTCCACTTT
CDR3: CASSPLSNSPLHF

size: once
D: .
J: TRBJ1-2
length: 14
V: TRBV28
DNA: TGTGCCAGCAGCCCGCAGGGGCAGGGTTATGGCTACACCTTC
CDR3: CASSPQGQGYGYTF

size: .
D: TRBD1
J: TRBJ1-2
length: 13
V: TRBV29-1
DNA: TGCAGCGCGTTTTTGTCCCAGCTAACAGGGGCCCTCTTC
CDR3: CSAFLSQLTGALF

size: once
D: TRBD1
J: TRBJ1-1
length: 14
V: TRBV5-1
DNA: TGCGCCAGCAGCTTGGGACAGGGAAGATCTGAAGCTTTCTTT
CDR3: CASSLGQGRSEAFF

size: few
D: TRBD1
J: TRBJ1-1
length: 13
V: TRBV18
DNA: TGTGCCAGCTCATCGGACAGGGGGCGCGGAGCTTTCTTT
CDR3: CASSSDRGRGAFF

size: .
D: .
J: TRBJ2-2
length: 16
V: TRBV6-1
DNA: TGTGCCAGCAGTGAAGCTTCCAGGAGGAACACCGGGGAGCTGTTTTTT
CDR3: CASSEASRRNTGELFF

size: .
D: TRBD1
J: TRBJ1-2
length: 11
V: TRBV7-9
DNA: TGTGCCAGCAGCTTAAAGGACAGGGGAACCTTC
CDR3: CASSLKDRGTF

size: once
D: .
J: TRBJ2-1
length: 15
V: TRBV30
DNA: TGTGCCTGGAGTGCGCGGGACTCCTCCCTTGGTGAGCAGTTCTTC
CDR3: CAWSARDSSLGEQFF

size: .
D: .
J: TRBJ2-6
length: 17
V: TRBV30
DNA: TGTGCCTGGAGGGAGGGGGTCGCAGGCGTCGGGGCCAACGTCCTGACTTTC
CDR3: CAWREGVAGVGANVLTF

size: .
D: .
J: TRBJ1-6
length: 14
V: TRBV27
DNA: TGTGCCAGCACAGGCTTGGAAGCTCATTCACCCCTCCACTTT
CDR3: CASTGLEAHSPLHF

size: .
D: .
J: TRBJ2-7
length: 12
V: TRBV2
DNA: TGTGCCAGCGCCCGGGGGCTGGGGGAGCAGTACTTC
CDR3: CASARGLGEQYF

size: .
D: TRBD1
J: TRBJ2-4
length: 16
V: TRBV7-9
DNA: TGTGCCAGCAGCGTTGGTCAGGGGACAGGGTTTTACATTCAGTACTTC
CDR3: CASSVGQGTGFYIQYF

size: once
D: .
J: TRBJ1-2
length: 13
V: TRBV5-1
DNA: TGCGCCAGCAGCTTGGCCGGACTGAGCGGCTACACCTTC
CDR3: CASSLAGLSGYTF

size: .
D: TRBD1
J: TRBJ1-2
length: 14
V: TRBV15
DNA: TGTGCCACCAGTTTAGACAGGGCAAACTTGCGCTACACCTTC
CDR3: CATSLDRANLRYTF

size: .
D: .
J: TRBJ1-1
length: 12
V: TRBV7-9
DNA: TGTGCCAGCAGCCTCATGGAACCTGAAGCTTTCTTT
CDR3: CASSLMEPEAFF

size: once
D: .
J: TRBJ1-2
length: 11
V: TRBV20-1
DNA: TGCAGCGCCAGCGGCGGGTATGGCTACACCTTC
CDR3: CSASGGYGYTF

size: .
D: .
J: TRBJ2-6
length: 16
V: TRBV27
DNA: TGTGCCAGCAGTTCCACAAACCCCTCTGGGGCCAACGTCCTGACTTTC
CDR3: CASSSTNPSGANVLTF

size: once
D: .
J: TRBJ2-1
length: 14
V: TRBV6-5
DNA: TGTGCCAGCAGGCGTGGGTTCTCAGGGGATGAGCAGTTCTTC
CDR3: CASRRGFSGDEQFF

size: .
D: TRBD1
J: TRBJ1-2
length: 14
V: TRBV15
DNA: TGTGCCACCAGCAGAGACAGTACAGGGGATGGCTACACCTTC
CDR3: CATSRDSTGDGYTF

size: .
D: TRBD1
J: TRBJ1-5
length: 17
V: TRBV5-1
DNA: TGCGCCAGCAGCCCGGGGACAGGGCCAACCTACAATCAGCCCCAGCATTTT
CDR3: CASSPGTGPTYNQPQHF

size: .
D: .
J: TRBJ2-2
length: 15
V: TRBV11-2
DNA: TGTGCCAGCCAGAAAAGCGGAGCGAACACCGGGGAGCTGTTTTTT
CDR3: CASQKSGANTGELFF

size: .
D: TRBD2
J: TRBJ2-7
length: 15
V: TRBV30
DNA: TGTGCCTGGGCTCGACTAGCGGGAGGGCCGAACGAGCAGTACTTC
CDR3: CAWARLAGGPNEQYF

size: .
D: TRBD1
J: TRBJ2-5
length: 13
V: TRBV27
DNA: TGTGCCAGCCGGACAGGGTTACAAGAGACCCAGTACTTC
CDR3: CASRTGLQETQYF

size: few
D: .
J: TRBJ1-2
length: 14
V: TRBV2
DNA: TGTGCCAGCAGTGAAGAGGTAGCGGGCTATGGCTACACCTTC
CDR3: CASSEEVAGYGYTF

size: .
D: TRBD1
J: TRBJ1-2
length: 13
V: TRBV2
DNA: TGTGCCACCGAGGGACAGGGGTTGGGAGGCTACACCTTC
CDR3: CATEGQGLGGYTF

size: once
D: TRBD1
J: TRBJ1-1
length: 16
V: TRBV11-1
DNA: TGTGCCAGCAGCCCCCAACCGACAGGGCCCAGCGCTGAAGCTTTCTTT
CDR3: CASSPQPTGPSAEAFF

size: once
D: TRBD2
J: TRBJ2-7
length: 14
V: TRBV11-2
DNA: TGTGCCAGCAGCCCTATAGCGGGACTCCACGAGCAGTACTTC
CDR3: CASSPIAGLHEQYF

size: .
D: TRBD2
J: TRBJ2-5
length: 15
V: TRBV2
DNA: TGTGCCAGCAGCTCCGTAGCGGGTAGTGAGGAGACCCAGTACTTC
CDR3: CASSSVAGSEETQYF